The rows below give T cell receptor beta chains drawn from one sample of a study of Ad26.COV2.S vaccination and SARS-CoV-2 variants. Clones were read by immunoSEQ multiplex PCR, and TCRdb kept only the in-frame ones, dropping some. This sample carries around 450,000 clones, 89% of them seen once, and the ten largest clones take roughly 2.5%. The sample was peripheral blood, taken in a trial of Ad26.COV2.S vaccine versus placebo. All receptors derive from a person between 18 and 65 years old who received the Ad26.COV2.S COVID-19 vaccine or a placebo. Each CDR3 is given with its conserved first and last residue. A D gene is named only where the DNA matches it firmly. Rows give clone size only sometimes, using once, few, many, or a class for an expanded clone.

v_gene	abundance	d_gene	j_gene	CDR3nt	CDR3aa
TRBV7-9	.	.	TRBJ1-2	TGTGCCAGCAGCCAAATCCAGGTTATCCTAGACTATGGCTACACCTTC	CASSQIQVILDYGYTF
TRBV7-9	.	TRBD1	TRBJ1-2	TGTGCCAGCAGCTTACCAGGGGGGGCAGGGACTCACTACACCTTC	CASSLPGGAGTHYTF
TRBV6-5	.	.	TRBJ1-2	TGTGCCAGCAGTCCCGGGGAAGGATCTGGCTACACCTTC	CASSPGEGSGYTF
TRBV11-3	.	TRBD2	TRBJ2-1	TGTGCCAGCAGCTTAGCGGGGGGTTACGATGAGCAGTTCTTC	CASSLAGGYDEQFF
TRBV27	.	.	TRBJ2-1	TGTGCCAGCAGTTTATCGGGCCCCAACCCCGGGGAGCAGTTCTTC	CASSLSGPNPGEQFF
TRBV12-5	once	TRBD1	TRBJ1-1	TGTGCTAGTGGTTTGCAAACAGGGGGTGTTCGAGCTTTCTTT	CASGLQTGGVRAFF
TRBV15	.	.	TRBJ1-5	TGTGCCACCAGCAGACCCGGGACGGGGGGCAATCAGCCCCAGCATTTT	CATSRPGTGGNQPQHF
TRBV7-3	.	.	TRBJ2-1	TGTGCCAGCAGCTTATTAACCTACAATGAGCAGTTCTTC	CASSLLTYNEQFF
TRBV20-1	.	.	TRBJ2-2	TGCAGTGCTAGTTGGGGGAACACCGGGGAGCTGTTTTTT	CSASWGNTGELFF
TRBV24-1	.	.	TRBJ2-2	TGTGCCACCAGCACAAGACAGAGTAACACCGGGGAGCTGTTTTTT	CATSTRQSNTGELFF
TRBV7-2	.	.	TRBJ2-1	TGTGCCAGCAGCTTATCATCCGGGGCCAATGAGCAGTTCTTC	CASSLSSGANEQFF
TRBV5-1	.	TRBD2	TRBJ2-3	TGCGCCAGCACCAGGGACTACCAGACGGGACCCACAGATACGCAGTATTTT	CASTRDYQTGPTDTQYF
TRBV7-2	.	.	TRBJ2-7	TGTGCCAGCAGCGAGCGGGTCCTCTACGAGCAGTACTTC	CASSERVLYEQYF
TRBV19	.	TRBD1	TRBJ1-2	TGTGCCAGTAGGAGACAGGGGGCGAACTATGGCTACACCTTC	CASRRQGANYGYTF
TRBV7-3	.	TRBD1	TRBJ1-6	TGTGCCAGCAGCTTAATAGGGGGCAGTAATTCACCCCTCCACTTT	CASSLIGGSNSPLHF
TRBV4-1	.	.	TRBJ1-2	TGCGCCAGCAGCCAAGGGGCAGGTCCATATGGCTACACCTTC	CASSQGAGPYGYTF
TRBV3-1/TRBV3-2	once	.	TRBJ1-5	TGTGCCAGCAGCCAAGGACGACAAGGGAGGATGCCCCAGCATTTT	CASSQGRQGRMPQHF
TRBV5-5	.	.	TRBJ1-1	TGTGCCAGCAGCCGAACCGGGACAGAAGCTTTCTTT	CASSRTGTEAFF
TRBV6-5	.	.	TRBJ2-3	TGTGCCAGCGGCCAAGGGGCTGGAACAGATACGCAGTATTTT	CASGQGAGTDTQYF
TRBV18	.	.	TRBJ1-1	TGTGCCAGCTCACCAGGGGCCACGAACACTGAAGCTTTCTTT	CASSPGATNTEAFF
TRBV20-1	.	.	TRBJ2-3	TGCAGATCCTACACAGATACGCAGTATTTT	CRSYTDTQYF
TRBV28	.	.	TRBJ2-7	TGTGCCAGCAGTTCAACCTCCCGGGCCTATTACTTATACGAGCAGTACTTC	CASSSTSRAYYLYEQYF
TRBV2	.	TRBD2	TRBJ2-3	TGTGCCAGCAGTGTAGATAGCGGGGGCACAGATACGCAGTATTTT	CASSVDSGGTDTQYF
TRBV6-2/TRBV6-3	.	.	TRBJ2-1	TGTGCCACCAGCCTATTCGTAGGGAATGAGCAGTTCTTC	CATSLFVGNEQFF
TRBV7-2	.	.	TRBJ2-1	TGTGCCAGCAGTTTCGTGAGAGTCTACAATGAGCAGTTCTTC	CASSFVRVYNEQFF
TRBV5-6	.	.	TRBJ2-2	TGTGCCAGCAGCTTGGTTGGAGGCACCGGGGAGCTGTTTTTT	CASSLVGGTGELFF
TRBV7-8	.	.	TRBJ1-6	TGTGCCAGCAGCTCCAGGACAGCACCGAATTCACCCCTCCACTTT	CASSSRTAPNSPLHF
TRBV9	.	.	TRBJ1-1	TGTGCCAGCAGCCCCCGGGGGGATTCCTACACTGAAGCTTTCTTT	CASSPRGDSYTEAFF
TRBV5-6	.	TRBD1	TRBJ1-1	TGTGCCAGCAGCCTCAGGGGGGTGAACACTGAAGCTTTCTTT	CASSLRGVNTEAFF
TRBV6-4	few	TRBD1	TRBJ2-5	TGTGCCAGCAGTGCAAAGCCCGGGACAGGGCAAGAGACCCAGTACTTC	CASSAKPGTGQETQYF
TRBV28	.	.	TRBJ1-4	TGTGCCAGCAGTTTAAGGGACGCAACTAATGAAAAACTGTTTTTT	CASSLRDATNEKLFF
TRBV4-2	.	TRBD2	TRBJ2-5	TGTGCCAGCAGCCAAGCCTTCCTAGCGGGGGGGCGAGAGACCCAGTACTTC	CASSQAFLAGGRETQYF
TRBV7-8	.	TRBD1	TRBJ2-7	TGTGCCAGCAGCTTAGCGATTGCTGGGACAGGGTTTAGTTTTGGCTTC	CASSLAIAGTGFSFGF
TRBV4-2	.	.	TRBJ2-3	TGTGCCAGCAGCCAAGAAGTTACGCAGTATTTT	CASSQEVTQYF
TRBV19	.	.	TRBJ1-2	TGTGCCAGTAGTATTCGTGCCAGGGACTATGGCTACACCTTC	CASSIRARDYGYTF
TRBV5-1	.	TRBD1	TRBJ1-5	TGCGCCAGCAGCTTCCTACCGGGACAGGAGAATCAGCCCCAGCATTTT	CASSFLPGQENQPQHF
TRBV5-1	.	.	TRBJ2-1	TGCGCCAGCAGCCCAGCCCCCCGAGTCGAAAATGAGCAGTTCTTC	CASSPAPRVENEQFF
TRBV9	.	.	TRBJ1-1	TGTGCCAGCAGCGCCCGACGGGAGAACACTGAAGCTTTCTTT	CASSARRENTEAFF
TRBV10-3	.	TRBD2	TRBJ2-3	TGTGCCGTCTCACTAGCGGGAGACACAGATACGCAGTATTTT	CAVSLAGDTDTQYF
TRBV5-4	.	.	TRBJ1-6	TGTGCCAGCAGCTTACAGGGCCGGGGGTCACCCCTCCACTTT	CASSLQGRGSPLHF
TRBV5-1	.	.	TRBJ2-3	TGCGCCAGCAACGGGAAAGGACAGCTGGGGCCTAGCACAGATACGCAGTATTTT	CASNGKGQLGPSTDTQYF
TRBV28	.	.	TRBJ2-1	TGTGCCAGCAGTTTAAATTGGGAGCAGTTCTTC	CASSLNWEQFF